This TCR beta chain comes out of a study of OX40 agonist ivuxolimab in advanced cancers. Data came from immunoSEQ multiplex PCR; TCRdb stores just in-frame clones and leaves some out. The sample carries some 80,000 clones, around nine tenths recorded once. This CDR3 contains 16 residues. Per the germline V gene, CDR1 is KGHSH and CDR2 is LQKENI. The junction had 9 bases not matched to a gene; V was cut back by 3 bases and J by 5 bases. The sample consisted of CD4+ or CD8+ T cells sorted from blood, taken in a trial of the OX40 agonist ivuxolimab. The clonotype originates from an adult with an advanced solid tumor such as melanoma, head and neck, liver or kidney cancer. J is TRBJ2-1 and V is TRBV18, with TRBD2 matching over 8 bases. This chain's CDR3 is CASSPPSGTRNNEQFF. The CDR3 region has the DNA TGTGCCAGCTCACCGCCTTCCGGGACTAGGAACAATGAGCAGTTCTTC.